Reported below is one T cell receptor (beta chain). Assay used: immunoSEQ multiplex PCR; TCRdb lists only in-frame clones, some missing. The sample includes about 270,000 clones, 70% to 90% of them seen just once. Germline values: CDR1 KGHDR, CDR2 SFDVKD. V was clipped by 4 bases and J by 5 bases; unmatched bases: 6. This CDR3 is 15 amino acids long. The sample belongs to a study of blood T cell repertoires in COVID-19. Study context: Researchers got acute and convalescent COVID-19 samples from the United States, Italy and Spain.

The receptor's source is a woman aged 60-70 years in a cohort exposed to, infected with or recovered from COVID-19 (not recorded which). This sequence joins TRBV24-1 and TRBJ2-2; 7 bases are a match to TRBD1. Sequenced material: PBMCs or T cells enriched from blood (not recorded which). Here the CDR3 reads CATSEAGTVTGELFF. The DNA of the CDR3 is TGTGCCACCAGTGAGGCCGGGACAGTAACCGGGGAGCTGTTTTTT.